This is a list of T cell receptor beta chains from one sample in a study of T cell responses to AZD1222 COVID-19 vaccine. Sequencing used immunoSEQ multiplex PCR; TCRdb keeps in-frame clones, though not all of them. This sample has around 130,000 clones, with roughly nine tenths found just once. The sample in question was peripheral blood, obtained on day 0 of AZD1222 vaccination. Source of these receptors: an adult in good health. The CDR3 runs from the conserved cysteine through the conserved F or W. A D gene is named only where the DNA matches it firmly. Part of the rows lack a size; the others show once, few, many or a class for expanded clones.

.	TRBJ1-2	TRBV7-2	once	TGTGCCAGCAGCTTACCTCTTGGGTGGGCGACTAACTATGGCTACACCTTC	CASSLPLGWATNYGYTF
TRBD1	TRBJ1-1	TRBV10-3	.	TGTGCCATCAGTGGTGACAGGGACACTGAAGCTTTCTTT	CAISGDRDTEAFF
TRBD2	TRBJ2-2	TRBV28	.	TGTGCCACCCAGCGACTAGCCACCGGGGAGCTGTTTTTT	CATQRLATGELFF
.	TRBJ1-1	TRBV12-3/TRBV12-4	.	TGTGCCAGCAGGGACAGCCTGAACACTGAAGCTTTCTTT	CASRDSLNTEAFF
TRBD1	TRBJ1-1	TRBV5-1	.	TGCGCCAGCAAAGGACAGGGCGGTACTGAAGCTTTCTTT	CASKGQGGTEAFF
TRBD2	TRBJ2-3	TRBV6-4	.	TGTGCCAGCAGAAGGACTAGCGGTAGCACAGATACGCAGTATTTT	CASRRTSGSTDTQYF
TRBD1	TRBJ1-4	TRBV27	.	TGTGCCAGCATGGCAGGGGGCGAAGAAAAACTGTTTTTT	CASMAGGEEKLFF
.	TRBJ2-7	TRBV11-2	.	TGTGCCAGCAGCTTATCCCCAGTGGAGGAGCAGTACTTC	CASSLSPVEEQYF
TRBD2	TRBJ2-1	TRBV28	.	TGTGCCAGCAGTTTAGGGACTAGCGGCATTTACAATGAGCAGTTCTTC	CASSLGTSGIYNEQFF
.	TRBJ2-4	TRBV7-9	.	TGTGCCAGCAGCTCACCAGGGGTAGAAAAAAACATTCAGTACTTC	CASSSPGVEKNIQYF
.	TRBJ2-5	TRBV5-8	.	TGTGCCAGCAGCCCGCTAGAGACGGAAGAGACCCAGTACTTC	CASSPLETEETQYF
.	TRBJ2-6	TRBV19	.	TGTGCCAGTAGCCATGACAGGATTGACGTCCTGACTTTC	CASSHDRIDVLTF
TRBD1	TRBJ1-6	TRBV3-1/TRBV3-2	.	TGTGCCAGCACCAGGGACAGGGGAGGTTCACCCCTCCACTTT	CASTRDRGGSPLHF
.	TRBJ1-2	TRBV29-1	.	TGCAGCGTTGGTGGACAGAACTATGGCTACACCTTC	CSVGGQNYGYTF
.	TRBJ2-3	TRBV9	.	TGTGCCAGCAGCGTAGCGGAGGCAAATACGCAGTATTTT	CASSVAEANTQYF
TRBD1	TRBJ1-5	TRBV28	.	TGTGCCGAAGGGACAGGCAATCAGCCCCAGCATTTT	CAEGTGNQPQHF
.	TRBJ2-5	TRBV2	.	TGTGCCAGCAGCGCGGAGGGGGAGACCCAGTACTTC	CASSAEGETQYF
.	TRBJ2-5	TRBV12-5	.	TGTGCTAGTGGTTTGGGAAAGACAGAGCAAGAGACCCAGTACTTC	CASGLGKTEQETQYF
.	TRBJ2-5	TRBV28	.	TGTGCCAGCTGTTTAGCCGGGAGTGGCGAGACCCAGTACTTC	CASCLAGSGETQYF
TRBD1	TRBJ1-2	TRBV3-1/TRBV3-2	.	TGTGCCAGCAGCCAAGTCCGGGGACAGGGTAATGGCTACACCTTC	CASSQVRGQGNGYTF
.	TRBJ1-5	TRBV3-1/TRBV3-2	.	TGTGCCAGCAGCCAAGACGGGGGTAGCAATCAGCCCCAGCATTTT	CASSQDGGSNQPQHF
.	TRBJ1-1	TRBV25-1	once	TGTGCCAGCAGTGAACCAGGCAGGGATAACACTGAAGCTTTCTTT	CASSEPGRDNTEAFF
TRBD1	TRBJ2-2	TRBV9	.	TGTGCCAGCGATCGGACAGGGGGCACCGGGGAGCTGTTTTTT	CASDRTGGTGELFF
.	TRBJ1-4	TRBV30	.	TGTGCCTGGTATCGGGGCGATGAAAAACTGTTTTTT	CAWYRGDEKLFF
.	TRBJ1-2	TRBV5-1	.	TGCGCCAGCAGCTTACAATTCGGCTATGGCTACACCTTC	CASSLQFGYGYTF
.	TRBJ2-5	TRBV7-6	.	TGTGCCAGCAGCTTACCAGGGAGGACAGACCAAGAGACCCAGTACTTC	CASSLPGRTDQETQYF
.	TRBJ2-3	TRBV7-3	.	TGTGCCAGCAGCTTACGCCCAGTGGAATATCCAGATACGCAGTATTTT	CASSLRPVEYPDTQYF
.	TRBJ2-1	TRBV11-2	.	TGTGCCAGCAGCTTAACAGGACGGAGGAGCTCCTACAATGAGCAGTTCTTC	CASSLTGRRSSYNEQFF
.	TRBJ2-7	TRBV2	.	TGTGCCAGCAGTGAAGAGATAGTCTACGAGCAGTACTTC	CASSEEIVYEQYF
.	TRBJ1-1	TRBV18	few	TGTGCCAGCTCGCCGGGATTGAACACTGAAGCTTTCTTT	CASSPGLNTEAFF
.	TRBJ2-3	TRBV9	.	TGTGCCAGCAGCGTCACCCTGGGGCCCCACACAGATACGCAGTATTTT	CASSVTLGPHTDTQYF
.	TRBJ1-6	TRBV30	.	TGTGCCTGGGGCTCCGGACTTAATTCACCCCTCCACTTT	CAWGSGLNSPLHF
.	TRBJ1-4	TRBV30	.	TGTGCCTGGAGCGCCTGGGCCCCAGTAGGGGGAAAACTGTTTTTT	CAWSAWAPVGGKLFF
TRBD2	TRBJ2-2	TRBV23-1	.	TGCGCCAGCAGTCAATTATATAGCGGGGGCACCGGGGAGCTGTTTTTT	CASSQLYSGGTGELFF
.	TRBJ1-5	TRBV30	.	TGTGCCTGGTCAGGCCATAGCAATCAGCCCCAGCATTTT	CAWSGHSNQPQHF
TRBD1	TRBJ2-7	TRBV2	.	TGTGCCAGCAGGGCAGGGGGCCACGAGCAGTACTTC	CASRAGGHEQYF
.	TRBJ1-1	TRBV11-3	.	TGTGCCAGCAGCCAAGGGGCAATGAACACTGAAGCTTTCTTT	CASSQGAMNTEAFF
TRBD1	TRBJ1-6	TRBV7-9	.	TGTGCCAGCAGCTTCTTTCCTGTACAGGGGGCAAATTCACCCCTCCACTTT	CASSFFPVQGANSPLHF
.	TRBJ1-1	TRBV30	.	TGTGCCTGGAAATCATTGGTGTACACTGAAGCTTTCTTT	CAWKSLVYTEAFF